These T cell receptor beta chains were read from a single sample in a study of early T cells in non-severe SARS-CoV-2 infection. TCRdb fed the 5' RACE reads into MiXCR, producing one record per CDR3 protein. The profile shows 80,000 to 95,000 distinct CDR3 sequences, approximately 15% of them singletons. The sequenced material came from whole blood. The receptors come from an adult who was a healthcare worker with PCR-confirmed SARS-CoV-2 infection or an uninfected control (not recorded which). Each CDR3 is given with its conserved first and last residue. Each record gives: V gene, J gene, D gene, clone size, CDR3 DNA, CDR3 protein. A D gene is named only where the DNA matches it firmly. Where a row states a size, it is once, few, many or the class of an expanded clone; other rows omit it.

TRBV10-3	TRBJ1-1	TRBD1	.	TGTGCCATCAGGGGACAGGGGGGAATGAACACTGAAGCTTTCTTT	CAIRGQGGMNTEAFF
TRBV6-1	TRBJ1-4	.	.	TGTGCCAGCAGTGAAGCGACGGGTATCGATGAAAAACTGTTTTTT	CASSEATGIDEKLFF
TRBV12-3/TRBV12-4	TRBJ2-1	.	few	TGTGCCAGCAGTTTCTTAAGGGGCTCCTACAATGAGCAGTTCTTC	CASSFLRGSYNEQFF
TRBV2	TRBJ2-1	.	.	TGTGCCAGCACTCTCAGACTTGGATACTCTTACAATGAGCAGTTCTTC	CASTLRLGYSYNEQFF
TRBV12-3/TRBV12-4	TRBJ1-1	.	few	TGTGCCAGCAGGTACATCACCTTGGGACCTAAGAACACTGAAGCTTTCTTT	CASRYITLGPKNTEAFF
TRBV10-1	TRBJ2-3	.	few	TGCGCCAGCAGCCAAGGACCCGGAGGGGGAACAGATACGCAGTATTTT	CASSQGPGGGTDTQYF
TRBV3-1	TRBJ1-6	TRBD1	.	TGTGCCAGCAGCTCCCAATCCGGACAGGGCAGTCGGTCACCCCTCCACTTT	CASSSQSGQGSRSPLHF
TRBV27	TRBJ1-4	.	few	TGTGCCAGCAGTTTACTCCGGCAGGCAACTAATGAAAAACTGTTTTTT	CASSLLRQATNEKLFF
TRBV11-3	TRBJ2-3	.	many	TGTGCCAGCAGCCCCGCCGGGGCCCCTTATACGCAGTATTTT	CASSPAGAPYTQYF
TRBV12-3/TRBV12-4	TRBJ2-2	.	.	TGTGCCAGCAGGCCGAGGGGGAGGGCCGGGGAGCTGTTTTTT	CASRPRGRAGELFF
TRBV7-6	TRBJ1-1	.	many	TGTGCCAGCAGCTTAGAGGGTGGCGGGCGAGCCTCAATGAACACTGAAGCTTTCTTT	CASSLEGGGRASMNTEAFF
TRBV7-7	TRBJ2-5	.	many	TGTGCCAGCAGCTCCACAGCGGAGTGGGGGACCCAGTACTTC	CASSSTAEWGTQYF
TRBV5-1	TRBJ2-1	.	.	TGCGCCAGCAGCCTACGACTAGGGCTATACAATGAGCAGTTCTTC	CASSLRLGLYNEQFF
TRBV7-9	TRBJ2-1	.	.	TGTGCCAGCAGCTTAGTGGTTACGGATGAGCAGTTCTTC	CASSLVVTDEQFF
TRBV12-3/TRBV12-4	TRBJ2-2	TRBD1	.	TGTGCCAGCAGTGACAGGGATCCCAACACCGGGGAGCTGTTTTTT	CASSDRDPNTGELFF
TRBV10-3	TRBJ1-2	.	many	TGTGCCATCAGTGACCCAGGGAGAGACTATGGCTACACCTTC	CAISDPGRDYGYTF
TRBV11-2	TRBJ2-1	TRBD2	many	TGTGCCAGCAGCTTAGATCGGGAGGGTGAGCAGTTCTTC	CASSLDREGEQFF
TRBV3-1	TRBJ2-5	TRBD1	.	TGTGCCAGCAGCCAAGGAATGACAGGGAAGCAGACCCAGTACTTC	CASSQGMTGKQTQYF
TRBV12-3/TRBV12-4	TRBJ2-3	.	few	TGTGCCAGCAGTTCCAGCCGTCCAGATACGCAGTATTTT	CASSSSRPDTQYF
TRBV18	TRBJ2-4	.	.	TGTGCCAGCTCACCACAATGGACAGACAGACTAGCCAAAAACATTCAGTACTTC	CASSPQWTDRLAKNIQYF